This T cell receptor (beta chain) was observed in a study of blood T cell repertoires in COVID-19. Looking at the study overall: Nucleic acid was either cDNA or gDNA, and it came from T cells, B-cell-depleted T cells, or PBMCs.

As originally analysed: Reference gene primer amplification in the assay estimated nucleated cell counts. Assay used: immunoSEQ multiplex PCR; TCRdb lists only in-frame clones, some missing. The V and J calls and clone size come from that table; D and trimming were worked out from the DNA. Of about 240,000 clones listed, 83% were seen once; the top ten hold around 5.2%. This CDR3 is 16 amino acids long. V shed 2 bases and J shed 2 bases, with 12 bases lying between them. The V gene's germline CDR1 is MNHEY and CDR2 SMNVEV (reference sequence). The TCR sequence derives from a human donor in a cohort sampled during active COVID-19. The chain links TRBV27 to TRBJ2-2, with a tentative D call TRBD1 (5 bases). Sequencing was performed on peripheral blood. The CDR3 sequence: CASSLGAVLNTGELFF. The CDR3 DNA sequence: TGTGCCAGCAGTTTAGGGGCTGTTCTCAACACCGGGGAGCTGTTTTTT.